This T cell receptor beta chain was recorded in a study of T-cell memory formation after mild COVID-19. TCRdb reanalysed the 5' RACE reads using MiXCR and keeps one entry per CDR3 protein. This table has over 300,000 distinct CDR3 sequences, more than 20% appearing once. Many counts were recorded for this clonotype. Germline V lookup: CDR1 MNHNS, CDR2 SASEGT. Trimming removed 1 base from V and 8 bases from J, with 14 bases in between. The length of the CDR3 is 14 residues. This receptor was obtained from a young man who had mild COVID-19 (a few samples of this study predate the infection). Cell type and time point are not known. Sequenced input: PBMCs or a T cell subset sorted from them (not recorded which). The rearrangement joins TRBV6-1 to TRBJ1-2; D gene unclear. CDR3 loop: CASSEGAGSGGYTF. The CDR3 nucleotides are TGTGCCAGCAGTGAAGGCGCGGGGAGCGGCGGCTACACCTTC.